This TCR beta chain was documented in a study of siplizumab effects on memory and regulatory T cells. Study-level information: Paired mixed lymphocyte reaction conditions consisted of siplizumab at about 0.95 ug/mL or no drug.

Mixed lymphocyte reaction cells underwent less than 7 days of coculture at 37°C. CFSE marked responder PBMCs and Violet Dye marked stimulator PBMCs, which were mixed 1:1. Here immunoSEQ multiplex PCR was the method, and the copy in TCRdb shows in-frame clones only, minus some. Here the sample spans 7,500 to 8,500 clones, about 35% being singletons. Points on this clone: The target antigen is unknown.

V was pared by 0 bases and J by 5 bases, with 4 bases of the junction left unmatched. The CDR3 is 15 residues long. CDR1 MNHNY and CDR2 SVGAGI come from the germline V gene (reference sequence). Overall study findings and caveats: Major contributors to the alloresponse seemed to be naive T cells, which also appeared more diverse than memory cells.

The clonotype comes from a human donor in good health; the cells came from an allogeneic mixed lymphocyte reaction. Sequenced material: CFSE-low (dividing) CD8+ T cells sorted from an allogeneic mixed lymphocyte reaction. The V call is TRBV6-6, the J call TRBJ2-5, with 9 bases aligning to TRBD2. The CDR3 loop is CASSYSSGGRETQYF. Here the CDR3 DNA reads TGTGCCAGCAGTTACTCTAGCGGGGGACGTGAGACCCAGTACTTC.